Listed here is a single T cell receptor beta chain. In the original analysis: Amplified reference gene primers provided the basis for estimating nucleated cell counts. Using immunoSEQ multiplex PCR, the repertoire was profiled, and TCRdb retains in-frame clones only, with some absent. V, J and clone size are those of that table, while D and trimming were read from the DNA. The sample shows around 140,000 clones, 65% to 80% of them seen only once. The data stem from a study of blood T cell repertoires in COVID-19. Overall study: Acute and convalescent COVID-19 specimens originated in the United States, Italy and Spain. The cDNA or gDNA used as material had been derived from T cells, B-cell-depleted T cells, or PBMCs.

This receptor was taken from a man aged 45-60 years with acute or convalescent COVID-19. Sample: peripheral blood.

The CDR3 DNA is TGTGCTAGTGGTTTGGTATTAGGACAGGGGGTCGGCGGGGAGCTGTTTTTT. Protein: CASGLVLGQGVGGELFF. The gene calls are TRBV12-5 and TRBJ2-2, with 10 positions matching TRBD1. CDR3 size: 17 residues. Germline V gives CDR1 LGHNT, CDR2 FRNRAP. The V gene end was trimmed by 0 bases and the J gene end by 7 bases; junction bases not matched to a gene: 8.